The 29 T cell receptor beta chains in this list originate from one sample, sequenced in a study of glioma-infiltrating T cells after dendritic cell vaccination. The assay was immunoSEQ multiplex PCR, and TCRdb's table has in-frame clones only and misses some. The sample has around 78,000 clones, around 87% seen once. Sample time point: after dendritic cell vaccination, including at tumor progression/relapse. The material was blood, obtained after dendritic cell vaccination. The receptors originated from a human donor with glioblastoma.

The V gene is TRBV6-1, the J gene TRBJ2-5; the match to TRBD1 covers 7 bases. This CDR3 has 15 residues. Germline values: CDR1 MNHNS, CDR2 SASEGT. With 4 bases clipped from V and 7 bases from J, the junction kept 12 bases outside the gene matches. The CDR3 DNA sequence: TGTGCCAGCAGTGTAGACAGGGAAGGTTTAGGGACCCAGTACTTC. Its translation: CASSVDREGLGTQYF.

The J gene is TRBJ1-3, the V gene TRBV7-8; 9 nucleotides align to TRBD1. Looked up from germline, CDR1 is SGHVS and CDR2 is FQNEAQ. The V gene end was trimmed by 6 bases and the J gene end by 2 bases; junction bases not matched to a gene: 8. The length of the CDR3 is 16 residues. The chain's CDR3 is CASRPLTGGPGNTIYF. The CDR3 nucleotides read TGTGCCAGCAGACCACTCACAGGGGGCCCTGGAAACACCATATATTTT.

V usage is TRBV19 and J usage is TRBJ2-1; possible D gene TRBD1, 6 bases. The CDR3 totals 14 residues. Germline V CDR1 and CDR2: LNHDA, SQIVND (reference sequence). V was clipped by 4 bases and J by 3 bases, with 10 bases between them. CDR3 DNA sequence: TGTGCCAGTAGTACACAGGGCTTCTACAATGAGCAGTTCTTC. Protein product: CASSTQGFYNEQFF.

The chain couples TRBV6-4 to TRBJ2-7, with TRBD1 identical over 10 bases. CDR1 and CDR2 (germline): MRHNA, SNTAGT. The CDR3 has 16 residues. Unmatched junction bases numbered 8, after V lost 2 bases and J lost 4 bases. The chain's CDR3 is CASSDEDRGSSYEQYF. CDR3 sequence (DNA): TGTGCCAGCAGTGACGAGGACAGGGGGTCTAGTTACGAGCAGTACTTC.

The gene calls are TRBV6-1 and TRBJ1-1; D is ambiguous. With 8 bases removed from V and 5 bases from J, the gap between germline ends came to 15 bases. The CDR3 covers 13 residues. Germline assignment: CDR1 MNHNS and CDR2 SASEGT. This CDR3 is CASSQRGWTEAFF. CDR3 nucleotides: TGTGCCAGCTCGCAAAGAGGTTGGACTGAAGCTTTCTTT.

The J gene is TRBJ1-2, the V gene TRBV15; tentative D call: TRBD1 (5 bases). V was pared by 5 bases and J by 8 bases, with 15 bases between. Germline CDR1 LNHNV, CDR2 YYDKDF (reference sequence). The CDR3 extends over 13 amino acids. Here the CDR3 reads CATSGNGGYGYTF. The CDR3 bases are TGTGCCACCAGCGGAAACGGGGGATACGGCTACACCTTC.

The rearrangement joins TRBV7-9 to TRBJ1-1, with TRBD1 identical over 10 bases. V lost 2 bases and J lost 1; bases outside the gene matches: 4. CDR3 length: 16 amino acids. From germline, CDR1 is SEHNR and CDR2 FQNEAQ (reference sequence). In DNA form, the CDR3 reads TGTGCCAGCAGCTTAAGGGGGGACAGGGGGAACACTGAAGCTTTCTTT. Its protein product is CASSLRGDRGNTEAFF.

The chain couples TRBV6-9 to TRBJ2-1; TRBD1 matches 8 bases. CDR3 length: 17 residues. With 8 bases clipped from V and 1 base from J, the junction kept 13 bases outside the gene matches. Germline CDR1 reads MNHGY; CDR2 reads SVAAGI. The chain's CDR3 is CASPISLRDRSYNEQFF. CDR3 DNA sequence: TGTGCCAGCCCCATTTCTCTCCGGGACAGGTCCTACAATGAGCAGTTCTTC.

This clone appeared a single time. The V call is TRBV7-9, the J call TRBJ1-5; perhaps TRBD1 as D (6 bases). V shed 5 bases and J shed 9 bases, with 17 bases lying between them. This CDR3 has 14 residues. Germline V gene sequence: CDR1 SEHNR, CDR2 FQNEAQ (reference sequence). CDR3 sequence: CASSLREGVTPQHF. The CDR3 DNA sequence: TGTGCCAGCAGCCTCAGAGAGGGGGTGACGCCCCAGCATTTT.

V gene TRBV19 combines with J gene TRBJ2-1, with a possible D match to TRBD2 (6 bases). Per germline, CDR1 LNHDA and CDR2 SQIVND (reference sequence). The V and J ends lost 3 bases and 5 bases respectively, with 11 bases between them. The CDR3 covers 14 residues. CDR3 residues: CASSIPRGNNEQFF. DNA for the CDR3: TGTGCCAGTAGTATCCCCCGCGGGAACAATGAGCAGTTCTTC.

The gene calls are TRBV5-1 and TRBJ1-1; no clear D. The length of the CDR3 is 13 residues. V was pared by 4 bases and J by 0 bases, with 7 bases between. Germline CDR1 reads SGHRS; CDR2 reads YFSETQ. The chain's CDR3 is CASSTGVNTEAFF. The CDR3 DNA sequence: TGCGCCAGCAGCACCGGGGTGAACACTGAAGCTTTCTTT.

This rearrangement joins TRBV5-1 to TRBJ2-1; 12 nucleotides line up with TRBD2. This CDR3 is 18 amino acids long. Germline trimming cut 4 bases from V and 2 bases from J; bases unmatched to any gene: 10. Germline V gene data show CDR1 as SGHRS and CDR2 as YFSETQ. CDR3 DNA: TGCGCCAGCAGCCAGGACTCTAGCGGGAGGGGCACCTACAATGAGCAGTTCTTC. It translates to CASSQDSSGRGTYNEQFF.

This clone occurred a few times. The CDR3 coding sequence is TGTGCCAGCAGTGAAAATTCGGGACAGTCCTCTGGAAACACCATATATTTT. It codes for CASSENSGQSSGNTIYF. V and J are TRBV6-1 and TRBJ1-3; 7 bases fit TRBD1. Per germline, CDR1 MNHNS and CDR2 SASEGT. There are 17 residues in the CDR3. With V trimmed by 2 bases and J by 0 bases, 7 bases remained unmatched.

The rearrangement uses TRBV19 and TRBJ1-1; no definite D call. There are 14 residues in the CDR3. V lost 5 bases to trimming and J lost 0 bases, with 10 bases between them. Looked up from germline, CDR1 is LNHDA and CDR2 is SQIVND (reference sequence). For the CDR3, the DNA is TGTGCCAGTAGTCCTGAGAGGGTGAACACTGAAGCTTTCTTT. The encoded protein is CASSPERVNTEAFF. The full variable domain, its missing parts supplied by reference TRBV19 and TRBJ1-1, is DGGITQSPKYLFRKEGQNVTLSCEQNLNHDAMYWYRQDPGQGLRLIYYSQIVNDFQKGDIAEGYSVSREKKESFPLTVTSAQKNPTAFYLCASSPERVNTEAFFGQGTRLTVV.

The chain combines TRBV7-9 with TRBJ1-3; D remains unclear. This CDR3 region has 14 residues. V dropped 2 bases and J dropped 1 base, with 6 bases sitting between them. Germline-derived CDR1 and CDR2 are SEHNR and FQNEAQ (reference sequence). This CDR3 reads CASSLSISGNTIYF. The CDR3 DNA reads TGTGCCAGCAGCTTATCCATTTCTGGAAACACCATATATTTT.

A single count supports this clone. This rearrangement joins TRBV19 to TRBJ2-1; weak D call: TRBD1 (7 bases). CDR1 LNHDA and CDR2 SQIVND come from the germline V gene (reference sequence). Trimming took 1 base from V and 6 from J, leaving 13 bases between them. The CDR3 has 15 amino acids. In DNA, the CDR3 is TGTGCCAGTAGTATAGGGAGGGGGCTCAGCAATGAGCAGTTCTTC. Amino acids: CASSIGRGLSNEQFF.

This clone came up once. CDR3 protein: CASSGLQGYQPQHF. CDR3 in DNA: TGTGCCAGCAGTGGTCTACAGGGTTATCAGCCCCAGCATTTT. The gene calls are TRBV2 and TRBJ1-5, with D possibly TRBD1 on 6 matching bases. CDR1 and CDR2 (germline): SNHLY, FYNNEI. V lost 4 bases and J lost 5, with 12 bases in between. This CDR3 region has 14 residues.

The CDR3 spells CASSPPGHYGYTF. Written as DNA, the CDR3 is TGTGCCAGCTCACCACCGGGGCACTATGGCTACACCTTC. The V and J genes are TRBV18 and TRBJ1-2; D is perhaps TRBD1 (5 bases). The CDR3 has 13 amino acids. Trimming shortened V by 0 bases and J by 3 bases, and 5 bases separated the two germline ends. Germline CDR1 and CDR2: KGHSH and LQKENI.

The chain recombines TRBV11-2 with TRBJ2-2, with a tentative D call TRBD2 (6 bases). Per the germline V gene, CDR1 is SGHAT and CDR2 is FQNNGV. V was clipped by 1 base and J by 3 bases, with 9 bases between them. This CDR3 spans 15 amino acids. The CDR3 DNA reads TGTGCCAGCAGCTTAGGATGGAGGGACACCGGGGAGCTGTTTTTT. Encoded protein: CASSLGWRDTGELFF.

This chain links TRBV2 with TRBJ2-3, with TRBD1 matching 9 bases. The V and J ends lost 6 bases and 6 bases, in that order; junction bases with no gene match: 7. Germline V gene sequence: CDR1 SNHLY, CDR2 FYNNEI. This CDR3 comprises 14 residues. The CDR3 bases are TGTGCCAGCAGCGGACAGGGGCCTGGGGATACGCAGTATTTT. It specifies CASSGQGPGDTQYF.

V is TRBV5-1 and J is TRBJ1-2, with 12 bases identical to TRBD1. V dropped 4 bases and J dropped 3; count of bases not matched to a gene: 7. This CDR3 region has 16 residues. Germline values: CDR1 SGHRS, CDR2 YFSETQ. CDR3 DNA sequence: TGCGCCAGCAGCCGGGGACAGGGGGCGGGCGACTATGGCTACACCTTC. Residues: CASSRGQGAGDYGYTF.

The rearrangement links TRBV19 to TRBJ2-3; no firm D call. Germline CDR1 is LNHDA and CDR2 is SQIVND (reference sequence). Trimming left V 5 bases short and J 0 bases short, with 6 bases between. CDR3 length: 13 residues. CDR3 in amino acids: CASSPSSTDTQYF. In DNA, the CDR3 is TGTGCCAGTAGTCCCAGTAGCACAGATACGCAGTATTTT.

The gene calls are TRBV7-3 and TRBJ2-1, with 11 bases fitting TRBD2. The CDR3 runs to 15 residues. Germline lookup yields CDR1 SGHTA and CDR2 FQGTGA. V gave up 5 bases and J gave up 8 bases; unmatched junction bases: 8. The CDR3 DNA reads as TGTGCCAGCAGCATCACTAGCGGGAGCTTCGATGAGCAGTTCTTC. This translates into CASSITSGSFDEQFF.

J is TRBJ2-5 and V is TRBV11-2; TRBD1 matches 9 bases. The CDR3 is made up of 14 amino acids. Trimming removed 5 bases from V and 5 bases from J; junction bases left unmatched: 6. Germline-derived CDR1 and CDR2 are SGHAT and FQNNGV. In DNA form, the CDR3 reads TGTGCCAGCAGCCCCGGGACAGGGCGGGAGACCCAGTACTTC. It specifies CASSPGTGRETQYF. Filled out from reference TRBV11-2 and TRBJ2-5, the complete variable domain reads EAGVAQSPRYKIIEKRQSVAFWCNPISGHATLYWYQQILGQGPKLLIQFQNNGVVDDSQLPKDRFSAERLKGVDSTLKIQPAKLEDSAVYLCASSPGTGRETQYFGPGTRLLVL.

This sequence joins TRBV9 and TRBJ1-1; D is undetermined. The CDR3 loop spans 13 amino acids. Trimming took 0 bases from V and 11 from J, leaving 14 bases between them. Germline V lookup: CDR1 SGDLS, CDR2 YYNGEE. The CDR3 DNA reads TGTGCCAGCAGCGTAGACGAGGGTACCAGGGCTTTCTTT. As protein: CASSVDEGTRAFF.

The chain carries TRBV10-3 and TRBJ1-3; 7 bases align to TRBD1. The junction had 8 bases not matched to a gene; V was cut back by 6 bases and J by 0 bases. From germline, CDR1 is ENHRY and CDR2 SYGVKD. This CDR3 spans 16 amino acids. The CDR3 DNA follows: TGTGCCATCAGCAGACAGGGTGGCGCCTCTGGAAACACCATATATTTT. The encoded protein is CAISRQGGASGNTIYF.

This chain joins TRBV6-5 and TRBJ1-2; D gene uncertain. CDR3 length equals 15 residues. V dropped 6 bases and J dropped 6 bases, with 20 bases sitting between them. Germline CDR1 MNHEY, CDR2 SVGAGI. In DNA form, the CDR3 reads TGTGCCAGCAGCTCCCTGCTCGTCATTACGGATGGCTACACCTTC. It translates to CASSSLLVITDGYTF.

The rearrangement uses TRBV7-8 and TRBJ1-5; 7 bases match TRBD1. Trimming cost V 1 base and J 3 bases; bases outside gene matches: 21. The CDR3 is 21 amino acids. Germline CDR1 is SGHVS and CDR2 is FQNEAQ. The CDR3 is CASSLEVRPGQQQWHNQPQHF. The DNA for the CDR3 is TGTGCCAGCAGCTTAGAAGTACGTCCGGGACAGCAACAATGGCACAATCAGCCCCAGCATTTT.

The chain couples TRBV7-9 to TRBJ2-7; TRBD1 agrees at 8 bases. The CDR3 runs 15 residues. V trimming: 0 bases; J trimming: 5 bases; junction bases outside the gene matches: 6. The germline V gene has CDR1 SEHNR and CDR2 FQNEAQ (reference sequence). The CDR3 is CASSLATGGIDEQYF. DNA of the CDR3: TGTGCCAGCAGCTTAGCAACAGGGGGAATCGACGAGCAGTACTTC.